Each of the 21 T cell receptor beta chains below was sequenced from the same sample in a study of shared clonotypes between healthy human individuals. Assay: immunoSEQ multiplex PCR; the TCRdb copy retains only in-frame clones and omits some. The profile covers about 1 million clones, with around 78% appearing a single time and about 0.52% taken by the ten largest. The sequencing sample was made of memory CD4+ T cells from PBMCs. Subset defined: CD45RA-negative fraction. The receptors were gathered from a man aged 18 to 30 in good health. Some clones in this sample may be carry-over from other donors' samples.

The chain couples TRBV6-6 to TRBJ1-3; 9 nucleotides line up with TRBD1. This CDR3 has 15 residues. V was clipped by 5 bases and J by 3 bases; unmatched bases: 5. Germline CDR1 MNHNY, CDR2 SVGAGI (reference sequence). This CDR3 is CASSGGQGRGNTIYF. The DNA of the CDR3 is TGTGCCAGCAGTGGTGGACAGGGGCGTGGAAACACCATATATTTT.

The V call is TRBV5-1, the J call TRBJ2-1; no clear D. V lost 0 bases and J lost 7, with 11 bases in between. Germline values: CDR1 SGHRS, CDR2 YFSETQ. There are 14 residues in the CDR3. The CDR3 here is CASSLGSAGNEQFF. The CDR3 nucleotides read TGCGCCAGCAGCTTGGGGAGTGCTGGTAATGAGCAGTTCTTC.

This chain uses TRBV7-6 with TRBJ2-7; D is undetermined. The germline V gene has CDR1 SGHVS and CDR2 FNYEAQ. V lost 1 base and J lost 1, with 14 bases in between. The CDR3 loop spans 16 amino acids. The CDR3 DNA reads TGTGCCAGCAGCTTAGATCTCCCACACCTGTCCTACGAGCAGTACTTC. Translated: CASSLDLPHLSYEQYF.

This clone showed up just a few times. This sequence joins TRBV19 and TRBJ2-3; 7 bases are shared with TRBD1. V trimming: 4 bases; J trimming: 5 bases; junction bases outside the gene matches: 6. The CDR3 extends over 14 amino acids. From germline, CDR1 is LNHDA and CDR2 SQIVND (reference sequence). CDR3 nucleotides: TGTGCCAGTAGTAGCACAGGGGTAAGAGATACGCAGTATTTT. As protein: CASSSTGVRDTQYF.

A remark on this clone: With a far larger clone one base away, a read error is the likely cause. This sample also contains other DNA sequences that code for the same CDR3. The rearrangement links TRBV7-2 to TRBJ1-2; D is ambiguous. V dropped 2 bases and J dropped 4 bases, with 5 bases sitting between them. The CDR3 contains 12 residues. Germline V gene sequence: CDR1 SGHTA, CDR2 FQGNSA. The CDR3 DNA reads as TGTGCCAGCAGCTTAAATGGCTATGGCTACACCTTC. Translated: CASSLNGYGYTF. Together with reference TRBV7-2 and TRBJ1-2, the CDR3 gives the full variable domain: GAGVSQSPSNKVTEKGKDVELRCDPISGHTALYWYRQSLGQGLEFLIYFQGNSAPDKSGLPSDRFSAERTGGSVSTLTIQRTQQEDSAVYLCASSLNGYGYTFGSGTRLTVV.

This clone was found a few times. This rearrangement joins TRBV2 to TRBJ2-7; 8 bases are a match to TRBD1. The trim removed 4 bases at V and 3 bases at J, leaving 8 bases unmatched. CDR1 and CDR2 (germline): SNHLY, FYNNEI. The CDR3 length is 15 residues. The CDR3 sequence: CASSVDRASSYEQYF. The CDR3 coding sequence is TGTGCCAGCAGTGTGGACAGGGCTTCGAGCTACGAGCAGTACTTC.

This sequence joins TRBV7-3 and TRBJ2-2; D perhaps matches TRBD2 (5 bases). The CDR3 is 13 amino acids. V was pared by 3 bases and J by 7 bases, with 9 bases between. Germline-derived CDR1 and CDR2 are SGHTA and FQGTGA. As DNA, the CDR3 is TGTGCCAGCAGCTTCCTGGCGGGCGGGGAGCTGTTTTTT. Its translation is CASSFLAGGELFF.

This chain uses TRBV7-8 with TRBJ2-7; 13 bases agree with TRBD2. Germline values: CDR1 SGHVS, CDR2 FQNEAQ. This CDR3 region has 17 residues. Trimming cost V 6 bases and J 6 bases; bases outside gene matches: 14. The CDR3 DNA is TGTGCCAGCAGTTCTTCCGGGACTAGCGGGAACCTACGCGAGCAGTACTTC. It codes for CASSSSGTSGNLREQYF.

This clone was picked up one time. The rearrangement uses TRBV5-1 and TRBJ1-1; tentatively, D is TRBD1 (6 bases). Germline V CDR1 and CDR2: SGHRS, YFSETQ. The V and J ends lost 4 bases and 1 base respectively, with 14 bases between them. The CDR3 has 15 amino acids. CDR3 nucleotide sequence: TGCGCCAGCAGCATGGGACCGACAGGGAACACTGAAGCTTTCTTT. The encoded protein is CASSMGPTGNTEAFF. Together with reference TRBV5-1 and TRBJ1-1, the CDR3 gives the full variable domain: KAGVTQTPRYLIKTRGQQVTLSCSPISGHRSVSWYQQTPGQGLQFLFEYFSETQRNKGNFPGRFSGRQFSNSRSEMNVSTLELGDSALYLCASSMGPTGNTEAFFGQGTRLTVV.

This rearrangement joins TRBV7-6 to TRBJ2-5, with a possible D match to TRBD2 (6 bases). CDR3 length: 16 residues. The V and J ends lost 0 bases and 5 bases respectively, with 16 bases between them. Germline CDR1 reads SGHVS; CDR2 reads FNYEAQ. In DNA form, the CDR3 reads TGTGCCAGCAGCTTAGCCGGGGGAGCTCTTAGGGAGACCCAGTACTTC. This codes for CASSLAGGALRETQYF.

The chain combines TRBV27 with TRBJ2-5, with D unresolved. Germline V CDR1 and CDR2: MNHEY, SMNVEV (reference sequence). Trimming cost V 6 bases and J 5 bases, with 16 bases left between them. This CDR3 comprises 14 residues. The CDR3 DNA reads as TGTGCCAGCAGCCGAAACTCTCCTTTGGAGACCCAGTACTTC. It specifies CASSRNSPLETQYF.

The rearrangement links TRBV18 to TRBJ1-3; D remains unclear. Germline CDR1 is KGHSH and CDR2 is LQKENI. CDR3 size: 15 residues. Trimming shortened V by 2 bases and J by 0 bases, and 8 bases separated the two germline ends. CDR3 in amino acids: CASSPWRDSGNTIYF. CDR3 nucleotide sequence: TGTGCCAGCTCACCATGGAGAGACTCTGGAAACACCATATATTTT.

The chain combines TRBV18 with TRBJ2-3; 14 nucleotides line up with TRBD2. Trimming removed 3 bases from V and 1 base from J; junction bases left unmatched: 6. Germline lookup yields CDR1 KGHSH and CDR2 LQKENI. This CDR3 contains 18 residues. CDR3 region: CASSPTSGRAWGTDTQYF. CDR3 sequence (DNA): TGTGCCAGCTCACCGACTAGCGGGAGGGCCTGGGGCACAGATACGCAGTATTTT.

This clone is a singleton in its sample. J is TRBJ2-3 and V is TRBV7-9; D is perhaps TRBD1 (5 bases). Trimming removed 3 bases at V and 7 bases at J, with 17 bases between. The CDR3 covers 15 residues. Per germline, CDR1 SEHNR and CDR2 FQNEAQ (reference sequence). This CDR3 reads CASSFWVQGRNTQYF. CDR3 nucleotides: TGTGCCAGCAGCTTCTGGGTTCAGGGTAGGAATACGCAGTATTTT.

The chain has TRBV7-3 and TRBJ2-7; either TRBD1 or TRBD2 may fit D (5 bases each). The CDR3 has 14 residues. The germline CDR1 and CDR2 sequences are SGHTA and FQGTGA. The V end was cut by 4 bases, the J end by 1 base, with 11 bases between. CDR3 loop: CASSSGPESYEQYF. The CDR3 coding sequence is TGTGCCAGCAGCTCGGGACCCGAGTCCTACGAGCAGTACTTC.

The CDR3 sequence: CASSPSGGAYTF. The CDR3 DNA is TGTGCCAGTAGTCCCTCGGGGGGGGCCTACACCTTC. The chain employs TRBV19 and TRBJ1-2, with D tentatively TRBD1 (6 bases). The CDR3 is 12 amino acids. Germline V gene sequence: CDR1 LNHDA, CDR2 SQIVND (reference sequence). The V and J ends lost 5 bases and 10 bases respectively, with 14 bases between them.

V is TRBV11-2 and J is TRBJ1-1; D unresolved. The CDR3 covers 13 residues. CDR1 SGHAT and CDR2 FQNNGV come from the germline V gene. V dropped 0 bases and J dropped 4 bases, with 6 bases sitting between them. The CDR3 coding sequence is TGTGCCAGCAGCTTAGATCGTCTCACTGAAGCTTTCTTT. Protein product: CASSLDRLTEAFF.

This clone was picked up one time. The rearrangement links TRBV4-1 to TRBJ1-2; 7 positions match TRBD1. The CDR3 runs 15 residues. J was trimmed by 5 bases and V by 4 bases; bases with no gene match: 10. Germline V gene data show CDR1 as MGHRA and CDR2 as YSYEKL. CDR3 sequence: CASSPGTAVDYGYTF. CDR3 coding DNA: TGCGCCAGCAGCCCTGGGACAGCGGTTGATTATGGCTACACCTTC.

The chain uses TRBV7-9 and TRBJ1-4; D not resolved. Trimming removed 6 bases from V and 8 bases from J, with 7 bases in between. The CDR3 is 11 amino acids. Germline V CDR1 and CDR2: SEHNR, FQNEAQ (reference sequence). For the CDR3, the DNA is TGTGCCAGCAGTCAATCCGAAAAACTGTTTTTT. It is translated as CASSQSEKLFF. Full variable domain (remainder filled in from reference TRBV7-9 and TRBJ1-4): DTGVSQNPRHKITKRGQNVTFRCDPISEHNRLYWYRQTLGQGPEFLTYFQNEAQLEKSRLLSDRFSAERPKGSFSTLEIQRTEQGDSAMYLCASSQSEKLFFGSGTQLSVL.

To note about this clone: This may be a read error, as it is one base from a much larger clone. The sample contains more than one DNA sequence encoding this CDR3. The chain carries TRBV11-2 and TRBJ1-1, with 9 nucleotides matching TRBD1. Germline V gives CDR1 SGHAT, CDR2 FQNNGV. The CDR3 sequence is 13 residues long. V was pared by 3 bases and J by 4 bases, with 0 bases of the junction left unmatched. CDR3 region: CASSLDRGTEAFF. The DNA for the CDR3 is TGTGCCAGCAGCTTGGACAGGGGCACTGAAGCTTTCTTT.

The genes are TRBV7-9 and TRBJ2-5; 7 bases map to TRBD2. This CDR3 spans 14 amino acids. The ends lost 5 bases at V and 9 bases at J; junction bases unmatched: 12. Germline CDR1 and CDR2: SEHNR and FQNEAQ (reference sequence). The CDR3 nucleotides are TGTGCCAGCAGCGCCCAGCGGGGCGCGATTTCCCAGTACTTC. Its translation is CASSAQRGAISQYF.